This TCR beta chain emerged from a study of blood T cells in healthy people across ages. Study-level points and caveats: A greater number of naive CD4+ cells and higher diversity distinguished long-lived donors from aged donors. The lack of PBMC sorting stopped any conclusive naive versus antigen-experienced comparison.

Combining a sample-barcoded 5' primer with a J-beta primer mix, a second PCR ran for roughly 7 to 11 cycles. Each CDR3 protein is one row after TCRdb ran MiXCR on the 5' RACE reads. The profile shows about 1.5 million distinct CDR3 sequences, around 40% of them singletons. In its sample, this clonotype was seen a few times. Its antigen is undetermined. The CDR3 totals 13 residues. Germline CDR1 reads MDHEN; CDR2 reads SYDVKM. The V and J ends lost 3 bases and 5 bases respectively, with 7 bases between them. Per-sample PBMC isolation yielded at least 6.5 million cells. Total RNA, at least 5.5 micrograms per sample, came from PBMCs.

This chain joins TRBV28 and TRBJ1-4; D uncertain. Sequences were obtained from blood. The source is a woman between 18 and 29 years old in good health. CDR3: CASSFMGNEKLFF. In DNA form, the CDR3 reads TGTGCCAGCAGTTTCATGGGGAATGAAAAACTGTTTTTT.